This T cell receptor beta chain is drawn from a study of blood T cells in healthy people across ages. In regard to this clonotype: At one end the junction does not follow the germline gene, possibly because of a read error.

Then a second PCR, running roughly 6 to 12 cycles, was carried out with a sample-barcoded 5' primer and a J-beta primer mix. Each CDR3 protein gets one entry after TCRdb re-called the 5' RACE reads with MiXCR. The table records over 1,500,000 distinct CDR3 sequences, around 42% of them present only once. Germline V gene sequence: CDR1 DFQATT, CDR2 SNEGSKA (reference sequence). The CDR3 sequence is 11 residues long. The source is a human donor in good health. Sequenced sample: blood. The chain combines TRBV20-1 with TRBJ2-7; possibly TRBD1 for D (6 bases). The CDR3 coding sequence is TGCAGTGCAACCAGGGGCTACGAGCGGTACTTC. This gives the protein CSATRGYERYF.